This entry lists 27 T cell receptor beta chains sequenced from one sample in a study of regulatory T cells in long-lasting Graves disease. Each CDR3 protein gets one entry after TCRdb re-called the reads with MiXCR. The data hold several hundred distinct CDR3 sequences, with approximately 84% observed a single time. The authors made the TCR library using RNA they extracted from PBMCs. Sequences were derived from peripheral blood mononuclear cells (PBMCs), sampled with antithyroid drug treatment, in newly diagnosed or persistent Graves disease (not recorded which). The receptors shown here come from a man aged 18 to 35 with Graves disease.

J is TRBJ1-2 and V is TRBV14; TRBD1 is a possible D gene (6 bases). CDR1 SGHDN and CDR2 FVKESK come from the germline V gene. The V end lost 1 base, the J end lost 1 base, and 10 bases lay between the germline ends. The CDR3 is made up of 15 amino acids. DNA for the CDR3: TGTGCCAGCAGCCAAGGGACAGTATTTAACTATGGCTACACCTTC. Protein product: CASSQGTVFNYGYTF. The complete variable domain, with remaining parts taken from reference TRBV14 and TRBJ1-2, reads EAGVTQFPSHSVIEKGQTVTLRCDPISGHDNLYWYRRVMGKEIKFLLHFVKESKQDESGMPNNRFLAERTGGTYSTLKVQPAELEDSGVYFCASSQGTVFNYGYTFGSGTRLTVV.

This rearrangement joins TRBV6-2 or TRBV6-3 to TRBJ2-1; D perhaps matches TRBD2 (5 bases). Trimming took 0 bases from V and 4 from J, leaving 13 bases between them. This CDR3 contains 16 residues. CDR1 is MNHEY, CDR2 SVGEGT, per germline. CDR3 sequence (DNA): TGTGCCAGCAGTTACTCGATCGGGGTGGGTTACAATGAGCAGTTCTTC. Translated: CASSYSIGVGYNEQFF.

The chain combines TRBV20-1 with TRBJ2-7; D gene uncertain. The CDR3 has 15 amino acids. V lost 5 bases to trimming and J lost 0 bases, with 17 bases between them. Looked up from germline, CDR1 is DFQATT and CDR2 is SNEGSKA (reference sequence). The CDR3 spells CSAYEGRRSSYEQYF. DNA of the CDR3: TGCAGTGCTTATGAAGGACGGCGGAGCTCCTACGAGCAGTACTTC.

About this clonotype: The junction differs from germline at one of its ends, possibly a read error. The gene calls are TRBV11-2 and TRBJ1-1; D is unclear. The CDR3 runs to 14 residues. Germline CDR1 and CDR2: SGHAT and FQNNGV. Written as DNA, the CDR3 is TGTGCCAGCAGCGTAGAATATGTATACACTGAAGCTTTCTTT. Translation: CASSVEYVYTEAFF.

CDR3 sequence reads: CASSQINSAGVLYQETQYF. DNA for the CDR3: TGTGCCAGCAGCCAAATTAATTCAGCGGGAGTTTTGTACCAAGAGACCCAGTACTTC. The J gene is TRBJ2-5, the V gene TRBV14; 8 nucleotides match TRBD2. The CDR3 has 19 amino acids. After removal of 2 bases from V and 0 bases from J, the junction contained 14 bases not matched to a gene. The germline V gene has CDR1 SGHDN and CDR2 FVKESK.

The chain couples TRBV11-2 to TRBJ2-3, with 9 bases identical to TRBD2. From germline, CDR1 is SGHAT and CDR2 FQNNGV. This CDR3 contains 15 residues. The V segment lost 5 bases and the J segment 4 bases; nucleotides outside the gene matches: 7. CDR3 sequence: CASSHPLAGADTQYF. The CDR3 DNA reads TGTGCCAGCAGCCACCCATTAGCGGGAGCAGATACGCAGTATTTT.

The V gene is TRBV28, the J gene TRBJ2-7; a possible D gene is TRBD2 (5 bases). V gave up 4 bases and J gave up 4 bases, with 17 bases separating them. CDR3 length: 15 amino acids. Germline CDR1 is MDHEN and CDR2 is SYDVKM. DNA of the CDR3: TGTGCCAGCAGTTATCGGGGTTTTTTACCGTACGAGCAGTACTTC. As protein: CASSYRGFLPYEQYF. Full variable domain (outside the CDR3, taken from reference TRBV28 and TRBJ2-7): DVKVTQSSRYLVKRTGEKVFLECVQDMDHENMFWYRQDPGLGLRLIYFSYDVKMKEKGDIPEGYSVSREKKERFSLILESASTNQTSMYLCASSYRGFLPYEQYFGPGTRLTVT.

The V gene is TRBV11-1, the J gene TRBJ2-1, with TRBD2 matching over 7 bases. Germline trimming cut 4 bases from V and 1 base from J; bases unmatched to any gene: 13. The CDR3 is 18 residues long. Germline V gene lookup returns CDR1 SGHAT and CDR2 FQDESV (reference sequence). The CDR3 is CASSSLAENRVSYNEQFF. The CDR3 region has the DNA TGTGCCAGCAGCTCGCTAGCGGAGAATAGGGTGTCCTACAATGAGCAGTTCTTC.

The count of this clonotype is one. CDR3 nucleotide sequence: TGCGCCAGCAGCTTTTACTGGACCGGGGAGCTGTTTTTT. Translation gives CASSFYWTGELFF. The chain uses TRBV5-1 and TRBJ2-2; D remains ambiguous. The CDR3 consists of 13 residues. Germline V gives CDR1 SGHRS, CDR2 YFSETQ. Trimming took off 2 bases at V and 5 bases at J, with 7 bases between the two ends.

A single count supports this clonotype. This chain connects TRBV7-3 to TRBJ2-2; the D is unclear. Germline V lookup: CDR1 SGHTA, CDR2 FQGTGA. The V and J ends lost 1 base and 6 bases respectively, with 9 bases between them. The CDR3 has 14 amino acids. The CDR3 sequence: CASSLMSAAGELFF. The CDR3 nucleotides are TGTGCCAGCAGCTTAATGTCGGCCGCCGGGGAGCTGTTTTTT.

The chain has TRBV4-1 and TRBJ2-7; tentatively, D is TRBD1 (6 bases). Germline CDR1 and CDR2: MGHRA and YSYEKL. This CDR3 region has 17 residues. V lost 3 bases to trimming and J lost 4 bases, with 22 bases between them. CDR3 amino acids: CASSHDRTGASVYEQYF. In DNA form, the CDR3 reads TGCGCCAGCAGCCACGACAGGACGGGTGCATCGGTTTACGAGCAGTACTTC.

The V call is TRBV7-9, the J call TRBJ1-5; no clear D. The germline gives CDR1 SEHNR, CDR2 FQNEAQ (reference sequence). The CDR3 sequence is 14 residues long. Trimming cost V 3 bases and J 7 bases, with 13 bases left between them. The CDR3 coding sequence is TGTGCCAGCAGCTTGGGCCTGGGCGAACAGCCCCAGCATTTT. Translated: CASSLGLGEQPQHF. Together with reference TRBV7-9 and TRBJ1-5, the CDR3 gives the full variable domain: DTGVSQNPRHKITKRGQNVTFRCDPISEHNRLYWYRQTLGQGPEFLTYFQNEAQLEKSRLLSDRFSAERPKGSFSTLEIQRTEQGDSAMYLCASSLGLGEQPQHFGDGTRLSIL.

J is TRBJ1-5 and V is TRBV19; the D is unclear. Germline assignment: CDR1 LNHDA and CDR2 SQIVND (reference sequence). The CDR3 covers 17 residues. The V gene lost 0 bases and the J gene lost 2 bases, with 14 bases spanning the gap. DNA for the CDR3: TGTGCCAGTAGTATAGACCCGGTAGAGGGTGGCAATCAGCCCCAGCATTTT. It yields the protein CASSIDPVEGGNQPQHF.

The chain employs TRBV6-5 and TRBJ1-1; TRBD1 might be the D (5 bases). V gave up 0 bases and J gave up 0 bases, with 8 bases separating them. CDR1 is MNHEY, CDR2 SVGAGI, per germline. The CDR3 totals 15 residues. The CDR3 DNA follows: TGTGCCAGCAGTTACTCGAGACAGATGAACACTGAAGCTTTCTTT. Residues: CASSYSRQMNTEAFF.

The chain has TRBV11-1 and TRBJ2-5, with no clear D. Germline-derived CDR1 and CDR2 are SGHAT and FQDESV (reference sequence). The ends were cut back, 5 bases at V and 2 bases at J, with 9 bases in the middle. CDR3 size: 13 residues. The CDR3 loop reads CASSGMSQETQYF. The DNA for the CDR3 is TGTGCCAGCAGCGGCATGTCACAAGAGACCCAGTACTTC.

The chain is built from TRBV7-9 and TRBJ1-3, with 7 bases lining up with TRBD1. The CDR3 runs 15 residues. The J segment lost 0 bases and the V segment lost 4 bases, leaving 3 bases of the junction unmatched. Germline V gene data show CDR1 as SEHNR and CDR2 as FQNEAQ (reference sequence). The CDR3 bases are TGTGCCAGCAGCTGGACAGGCGTCTCTGGAAACACCATATATTTT. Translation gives CASSWTGVSGNTIYF.

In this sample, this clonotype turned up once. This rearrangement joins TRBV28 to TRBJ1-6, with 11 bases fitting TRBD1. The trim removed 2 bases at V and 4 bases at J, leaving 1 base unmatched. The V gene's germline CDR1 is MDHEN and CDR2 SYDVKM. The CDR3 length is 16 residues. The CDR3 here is CASSLGQGAYNSPLHF. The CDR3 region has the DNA TGTGCCAGCAGTTTAGGACAGGGGGCATATAATTCACCCCTCCACTTT.

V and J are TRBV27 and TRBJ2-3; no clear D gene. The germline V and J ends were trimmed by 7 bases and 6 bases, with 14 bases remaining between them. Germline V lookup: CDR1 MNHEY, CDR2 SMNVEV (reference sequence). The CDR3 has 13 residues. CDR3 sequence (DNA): TGTGCCAGCACCACTTTTGGGCTCGATACGCAGTATTTT. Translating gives CASTTFGLDTQYF.

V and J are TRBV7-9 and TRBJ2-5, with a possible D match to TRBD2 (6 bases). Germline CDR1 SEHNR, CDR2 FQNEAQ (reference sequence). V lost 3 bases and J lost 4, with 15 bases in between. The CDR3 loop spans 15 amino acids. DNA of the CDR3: TGTGCCAGCAGCTTCCCCCCCGCCGGGAGAGAGACCCAGTACTTC. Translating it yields CASSFPPAGRETQYF.

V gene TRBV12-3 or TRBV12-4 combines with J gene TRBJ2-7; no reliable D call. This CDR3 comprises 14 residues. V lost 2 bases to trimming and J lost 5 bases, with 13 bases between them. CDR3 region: CASSLPASSHEQYF. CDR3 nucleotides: TGTGCCAGCAGTTTACCGGCCAGTTCCCACGAGCAGTACTTC.

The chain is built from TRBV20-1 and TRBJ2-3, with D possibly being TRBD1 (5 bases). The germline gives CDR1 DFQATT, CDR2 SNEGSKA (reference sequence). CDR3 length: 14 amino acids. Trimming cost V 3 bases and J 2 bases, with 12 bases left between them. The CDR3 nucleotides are TGCAGTGCTAGTGAGACAGCGTTCACAGATACGCAGTATTTT. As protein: CSASETAFTDTQYF.

The CDR3 spells CASSLLTEQYF. Written as DNA, the CDR3 is TGCGCCAGCAGCCTACTAACGGAGCAGTACTTC. This chain uses TRBV4-1 with TRBJ2-7; no clear D gene. The V gene lost 4 bases and the J gene lost 7 bases, with 8 bases spanning the gap. Germline CDR1 reads MGHRA; CDR2 reads YSYEKL. CDR3 size: 11 residues.

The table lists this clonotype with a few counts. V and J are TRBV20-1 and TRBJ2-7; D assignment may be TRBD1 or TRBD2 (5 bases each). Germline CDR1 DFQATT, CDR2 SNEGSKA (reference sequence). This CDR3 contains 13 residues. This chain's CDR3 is CRGRDPSSYEQYF. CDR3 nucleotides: TGCAGAGGACGGGACCCCAGCTCCTACGAGCAGTACTTC.

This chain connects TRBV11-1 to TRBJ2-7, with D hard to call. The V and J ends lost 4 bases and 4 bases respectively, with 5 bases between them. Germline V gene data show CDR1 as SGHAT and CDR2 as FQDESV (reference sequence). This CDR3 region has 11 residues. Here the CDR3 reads CASSSKYEQYF. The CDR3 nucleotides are TGTGCCAGCAGCTCAAAATACGAGCAGTACTTC.

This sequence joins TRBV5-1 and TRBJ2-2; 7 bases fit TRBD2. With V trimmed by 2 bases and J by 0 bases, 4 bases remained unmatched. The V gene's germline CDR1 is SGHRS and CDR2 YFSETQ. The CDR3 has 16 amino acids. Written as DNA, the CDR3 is TGCGCCAGCAGCTTCCTAGCGGTGGCGAACACCGGGGAGCTGTTTTTT. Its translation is CASSFLAVANTGELFF.

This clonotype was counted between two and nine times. CDR3 sequence (DNA): TGTGCCAGCAGCGGGGACAAGAACACTGAAGCTTTCTTT. Protein product: CASSGDKNTEAFF. J is TRBJ1-1 and V is TRBV7-9; the D gene is possibly TRBD1 (6 bases). This CDR3 region has 13 residues. Germline CDR1 SEHNR, CDR2 FQNEAQ (reference sequence). Deletions cut 5 bases from V and 1 base from J, with 8 bases between. Full variable domain (outside the CDR3, taken from reference TRBV7-9 and TRBJ1-1): DTGVSQNPRHKITKRGQNVTFRCDPISEHNRLYWYRQTLGQGPEFLTYFQNEAQLEKSRLLSDRFSAERPKGSFSTLEIQRTEQGDSAMYLCASSGDKNTEAFFGQGTRLTVV.

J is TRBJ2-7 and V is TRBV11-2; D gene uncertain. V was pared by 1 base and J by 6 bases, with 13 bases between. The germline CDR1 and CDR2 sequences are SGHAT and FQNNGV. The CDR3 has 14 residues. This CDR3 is CASSLGSLFGEQYF. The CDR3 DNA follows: TGTGCCAGCAGCTTAGGTAGTCTATTTGGCGAGCAGTACTTC.